These 11 T cell receptor beta chains were all obtained from the same sample, sequenced in a study of CD4 T cells in relation to SARS-CoV-2 and coronaviruses. Data came from immunoSEQ multiplex PCR; TCRdb stores just in-frame clones and leaves some out. The repertoire holds roughly 15,000 clones, with around 76% as singletons. The unexposed donors gave CD4+ T cells in 2011-2018, prior to COVID-19. Isolation of CD4+ T cells took place after roughly nine days in culture. Their specific antigens are unknown. Sequenced sample: CD4+ T cells from PBMCs, cultured in vitro. These receptors were taken from a human donor in good health.

The chain has TRBV7-2 and TRBJ2-5; 7 bases match TRBD2. V dropped 1 base and J dropped 5; count of bases not matched to a gene: 4. Germline lookup yields CDR1 SGHTA and CDR2 FQGNSA. The CDR3 extends over 14 amino acids. This chain's CDR3 is CASSLDAGVETQYF. The CDR3 DNA follows: TGTGCCAGCAGCTTAGATGCGGGGGTGGAGACCCAGTACTTC. Full variable domain (rest looked up from reference TRBV7-2 and TRBJ2-5): GAGVSQSPSNKVTEKGKDVELRCDPISGHTALYWYRQSLGQGLEFLIYFQGNSAPDKSGLPSDRFSAERTGGSVSTLTIQRTQQEDSAVYLCASSLDAGVETQYFGPGTRLLVL.

V is TRBV20-1 and J is TRBJ2-1; 8 bases align to TRBD2. The CDR3 runs to 14 residues. From germline, CDR1 is DFQATT and CDR2 SNEGSKA (reference sequence). V lost 3 bases and J lost 2; bases outside the gene matches: 3. The CDR3 loop reads CSASFGGAYNEQFF. CDR3 nucleotides: TGCAGTGCTAGTTTCGGGGGGGCCTACAATGAGCAGTTCTTC.

This clone was counted once. The V and J genes are TRBV10-3 and TRBJ2-1; 7 bases match TRBD2. V was clipped by 8 bases and J by 9 bases; unmatched bases: 19. Germline CDR1 and CDR2: ENHRY and SYGVKD. The CDR3 is made up of 16 amino acids. The CDR3 is CAISPLGGRGNGEQFF. For the CDR3, the DNA is TGTGCCATCTCCCCACTGGGAGGGAGAGGCAACGGTGAGCAGTTCTTC.

The genes are TRBV5-8 and TRBJ2-3; 8 bases are shared with TRBD2. This CDR3 has 14 residues. Germline CDR1 reads SGHTS; CDR2 reads YDEGEE. Trimming at V came to 4 bases and at J to 4 bases, leaving 5 bases not matched to a gene. The CDR3 region has the DNA TGTGCCAGCAGCAGGACTAGCCCTGCAGATACGCAGTATTTT. It yields the protein CASSRTSPADTQYF.

The chain carries TRBV11-3 and TRBJ2-1; D may be TRBD1 (5 bases). Trimming stripped 5 bases from V and 2 bases from J, with 13 bases between. Germline loops: CDR1 SGHNT, CDR2 YENEEA. The CDR3 runs 15 residues. The CDR3 reads CASSPGAQPYNEQFF. In nucleotides, the CDR3 is TGTGCCAGCAGCCCTGGGGCGCAGCCCTACAATGAGCAGTTCTTC.

This chain uses TRBV23-1 with TRBJ1-5; 11 nucleotides match TRBD1. TRBV23-1 is sorted into the ORF group, with uncertain function. CDR3 length: 19 residues. With 2 bases clipped from V and 0 bases from J, the junction kept 9 bases outside the gene matches. The CDR3 loop reads CASSQGGQGAPTSNQPQHF. For the CDR3, the DNA is TGCGCCAGCAGTCAAGGCGGACAGGGGGCTCCTACTAGCAATCAGCCCCAGCATTTT.

This clone was counted a single time. The chain employs TRBV7-2 and TRBJ2-1, with D maybe TRBD2 (5 bases). Germline-derived CDR1 and CDR2 are SGHTA and FQGNSA. V lost 5 bases, J lost 8 bases, and 13 bases lay in between. This CDR3 has 13 amino acids. CDR3 region: CASSRSGLDEQFF. The DNA for the CDR3 is TGTGCCAGCAGCCGATCGGGGTTGGATGAGCAGTTCTTC.

The genes are TRBV7-9 and TRBJ2-3, with TRBD2 matching 11 bases. Germline CDR1 is SEHNR and CDR2 is FQNEAQ (reference sequence). The CDR3 covers 14 residues. V lost 5 bases and J lost 5; bases outside the gene matches: 3. CDR3 protein: CASSALAGEDTQYF. The DNA for the CDR3 is TGTGCCAGCAGCGCACTAGCGGGGGAAGATACGCAGTATTTT. Full variable domain (outside the CDR3, taken from reference TRBV7-9 and TRBJ2-3): DTGVSQNPRHKITKRGQNVTFRCDPISEHNRLYWYRQTLGQGPEFLTYFQNEAQLEKSRLLSDRFSAERPKGSFSTLEIQRTEQGDSAMYLCASSALAGEDTQYFGPGTRLTVL.

The chain combines TRBV5-1 with TRBJ2-1; D perhaps matches TRBD1 (5 bases). From germline, CDR1 is SGHRS and CDR2 YFSETQ. CDR3 length: 16 amino acids. The V end was cut by 2 bases, the J end by 12 bases, with 24 bases between. In DNA form, the CDR3 reads TGCGCCAGCAGCTTTGGATCTAGGGGATGGGGTCTTGGGCAGTTCTTC. Amino acids: CASSFGSRGWGLGQFF.

The CDR3 coding sequence is TGTGCCAGCAGCTGGGAGGGGGGGGCCGGCTCACCCCTCCACTTT. This encodes CASSWEGGAGSPLHF. The chain joins TRBV5-4 to TRBJ1-6, with D perhaps matching TRBD1 (6 bases). This CDR3 has 15 amino acids. The germline V and J ends were trimmed by 3 bases and 10 bases, with 17 bases remaining between them. Germline loops: CDR1 SGHNT, CDR2 YYREEE (reference sequence).

J is TRBJ2-1 and V is TRBV9; 7 bases line up with TRBD2. Germline CDR1 reads SGDLS; CDR2 reads YYNGEE. This CDR3 region has 15 residues. V shed 0 bases, J shed 10 bases, and the junction held 10 bases outside the gene matches. The CDR3, as DNA: TGTGCCAGCAGCGTAGGGCTAGCGGCTACGGGAGAGCAGTTCTTC. This sequence encodes CASSVGLAATGEQFF.